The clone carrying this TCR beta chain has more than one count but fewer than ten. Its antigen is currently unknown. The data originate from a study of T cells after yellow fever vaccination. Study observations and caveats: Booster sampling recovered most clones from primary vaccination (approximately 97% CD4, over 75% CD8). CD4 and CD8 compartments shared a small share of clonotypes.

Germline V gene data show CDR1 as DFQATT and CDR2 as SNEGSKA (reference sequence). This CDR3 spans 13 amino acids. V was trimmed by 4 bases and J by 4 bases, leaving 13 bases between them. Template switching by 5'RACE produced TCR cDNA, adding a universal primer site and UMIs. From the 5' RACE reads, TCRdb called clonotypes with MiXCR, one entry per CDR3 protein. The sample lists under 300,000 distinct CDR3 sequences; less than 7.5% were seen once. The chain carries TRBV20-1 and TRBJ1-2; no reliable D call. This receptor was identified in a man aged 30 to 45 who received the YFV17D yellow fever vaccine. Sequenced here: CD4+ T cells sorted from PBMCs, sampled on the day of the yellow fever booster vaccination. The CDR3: CSANQRVSYGYTF. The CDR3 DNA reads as TGCAGTGCTAATCAGAGAGTCAGCTATGGCTACACCTTC.